The present T cell receptor (beta chain) was sequenced within a study of cytomegalovirus exposure and HLA in healthy donors. Study outcomes and limitations: The authors listed approximately 160 TCR beta chains as cytomegalovirus-associated. Association of a missense DCLRE1C variant with TCR beta V- and J-gene trimming was reported in a later analysis. In vitro data verified a few CMV-associated chains as specific for CMV antigens.

In the PCR, 60 Vbeta and 13 Jbeta primers were used. Clones were sequenced by immunoSEQ multiplex PCR, and TCRdb holds only the in-frame ones, with some missing. The data contain 160,000 or so clones, about 80% of them seen just once; the ten biggest clones take up around 7%. Germline CDR1 is MNHEY and CDR2 is SMNVEV (reference sequence). The CDR3 contains 15 residues. V was pared by 0 bases and J by 7 bases, with 13 bases between. To note about this clone: Its antigen is unknown.

The clonotype originates from a woman in her forties or fifties in good health and CMV-seropositive. The V call is TRBV27, the J call TRBJ1-5; maybe TRBD1 (6 bases). The material sequenced was PBMCs. The CDR3 DNA sequence: TGTGCCAGCAGTTTATCAGACAGGATGGTCCAGCCCCAGCATTTT. Translating gives CASSLSDRMVQPQHF.